These 29 T cell receptor beta chains came from one sample sequenced in a study of radiation and T cells in renal cell carcinoma. The treatment: treatment-naive control, cytoreductive nephrectomy. Here immunoSEQ multiplex PCR was the method, and the copy in TCRdb shows in-frame clones only, minus some. Of 10,000 to 12,000 clones listed, more than 55% are singletons. The sample was tumor tissue, taken from a patient whose treatment was nephrectomy without radiotherapy. Source of these receptors: a man aged 35-49 years with renal cell carcinoma.

This sequence joins TRBV5-6 and TRBJ2-3, with D perhaps TRBD1 (5 bases). Trimming took off 0 bases at V and 4 bases at J, with 9 bases between the two ends. The CDR3 spans 14 residues. CDR1 and CDR2 (germline): SGHDT, YYEEEE. CDR3 sequence reads: CASSLGQSSDTQYF. Here the CDR3 DNA reads TGTGCCAGCAGCTTGGGACAGTCATCAGATACGCAGTATTTT. Filled out from reference TRBV5-6 and TRBJ2-3, the complete variable domain reads DAGVTQSPTHLIKTRGQQVTLRCSPKSGHDTVSWYQQALGQGPQFIFQYYEEEERQRGNFPDRFSGHQFPNYSSELNVNALLLGDSALYLCASSLGQSSDTQYFGPGTRLTVL.

The chain has TRBV28 and TRBJ1-4, with D tentatively TRBD1 (6 bases). This CDR3 is 14 amino acids long. Germline V gene sequence: CDR1 MDHEN, CDR2 SYDVKM. The V and J ends lost 6 bases and 8 bases respectively, with 16 bases between them. The CDR3 protein is CASSPQGSYEKLFF. CDR3 sequence (DNA): TGTGCCAGCAGCCCACAGGGATCGTACGAAAAACTGTTTTTT. Variable domain in full (rest from reference TRBV28 and TRBJ1-4): DVKVTQSSRYLVKRTGEKVFLECVQDMDHENMFWYRQDPGLGLRLIYFSYDVKMKEKGDIPEGYSVSREKKERFSLILESASTNQTSMYLCASSPQGSYEKLFFGSGTQLSVL.

This chain links TRBV5-1 with TRBJ2-7; D is possibly TRBD1 (5 bases). Germline V gene lookup returns CDR1 SGHRS and CDR2 YFSETQ. Trimming took off 0 bases at V and 4 bases at J, with 8 bases between the two ends. This CDR3 spans 13 amino acids. The CDR3 is CASSLEAGYEQYF. The CDR3 nucleotides are TGCGCCAGCAGCTTGGAGGCAGGGTACGAGCAGTACTTC.

The chain is built from TRBV27 and TRBJ2-1; 9 bases match TRBD2. CDR3 length equals 15 residues. Per germline, CDR1 MNHEY and CDR2 SMNVEV (reference sequence). The trim removed 3 bases at V and 2 bases at J, leaving 2 bases unmatched. The CDR3 loop reads CASSLWTSAYNEQFF. In nucleotides, the CDR3 is TGTGCCAGCAGTTTGTGGACTAGCGCCTACAATGAGCAGTTCTTC.

This sequence joins TRBV29-1 and TRBJ1-1; D call uncertain. CDR1 SQVTM and CDR2 ANQGSEA come from the germline V gene. CDR3 length: 12 residues. Trimming removed 5 bases at V and 1 base at J, with 8 bases between. This CDR3 is CSVLQSNTEAFF. The CDR3 DNA reads TGCAGCGTTTTACAGTCGAACACTGAAGCTTTCTTT.

This clone has a handful of counts. One junction end does not reproduce the germline sequence, and a read error may be involved. V is TRBV7-7 and J is TRBJ2-7, with D unresolved. The CDR3 has 12 amino acids. Germline assignment: CDR1 SSHAT and CDR2 FNYEAQ (reference sequence). The CDR3 region is CASSDQMGEQYF. CDR3 nucleotides: TGTGCTAGCAGCGACCAGATGGGCGAGCAGTACTTC. Full variable domain (outside the CDR3, taken from reference TRBV7-7 and TRBJ2-7): GAGVSQSPRYKVTKRGQDVTLRCDPISSHATLYWYQQALGQGPEFLTYFNYEAQPDKSGLPSDRFSAERPEGSISTLTIQRTEQRDSAMYRCASSDQMGEQYFGPGTRLTVT.

The chain couples TRBV28 to TRBJ2-1; 7 positions match TRBD2. The CDR3 runs to 13 residues. Unmatched junction bases numbered 3, after V lost 5 bases and J lost 5 bases. Germline V lookup: CDR1 MDHEN, CDR2 SYDVKM. The CDR3 loop is CASSLSGDNEQFF. The CDR3 DNA reads TGTGCCAGCAGTCTCAGCGGGGACAATGAGCAGTTCTTC.

The rearrangement joins TRBV27 to TRBJ1-1; D is uncertain. Germline V gene data show CDR1 as MNHEY and CDR2 as SMNVEV (reference sequence). The V and J ends lost 8 bases and 5 bases respectively, with 12 bases between them. The CDR3 loop spans 12 amino acids. The CDR3 bases are TGTGCCAGCCAAACCGGCACGACTGAAGCTTTCTTT. Translating it yields CASQTGTTEAFF.

A few counts support this clone. The rearrangement joins TRBV6-1 to TRBJ2-7; D gene unclear. The CDR3 extends over 13 amino acids. In germline, CDR1 is MNHNS, CDR2 SASEGT. Deletions cut 3 bases from V and 3 bases from J, with 9 bases between. The chain's CDR3 is CASSDQEIYEQYV. For the CDR3, the DNA is TGTGCCAGCAGTGACCAGGAGATCTACGAGCAGTACGTC.

The chain has TRBV2 and TRBJ1-5; 9 nucleotides line up with TRBD1. With V trimmed by 4 bases and J by 1 base, 2 bases remained unmatched. CDR3 length: 15 residues. From germline, CDR1 is SNHLY and CDR2 FYNNEI. CDR3 loop: CASSAGQGSNQPQHF. CDR3 nucleotide sequence: TGTGCCAGCAGTGCGGGACAGGGAAGCAATCAGCCCCAGCATTTT.

V usage is TRBV7-2 and J usage is TRBJ2-1; no firm D call. CDR3 length: 12 residues. CDR1 is SGHTA, CDR2 FQGNSA, per germline. Trimming shortened V by 2 bases and J by 12 bases, and 11 bases separated the two germline ends. CDR3 sequence: CASSLSDQPQFF. The CDR3, as DNA: TGTGCCAGCAGCTTATCTGACCAACCGCAGTTCTTC.

The rearrangement links TRBV28 to TRBJ2-5; no definite D call. CDR1 and CDR2 (germline): MDHEN, SYDVKM. This CDR3 contains 12 residues. Trimming removed 5 bases from V and 5 bases from J, with 9 bases in between. Written as DNA, the CDR3 is TGTGCCAGCAGTGTGTTAGGCGAGACCCAGTACTTC. Translated: CASSVLGETQYF.

The rearrangement links TRBV18 to TRBJ2-1; 7 bases align to TRBD1. The CDR3 totals 15 residues. V gave up 2 bases and J gave up 3 bases; unmatched junction bases: 4. CDR1 and CDR2 from the germline V gene are KGHSH and LQKENI. The CDR3: CASSPSGQLYNEQFF. CDR3 DNA: TGTGCCAGCTCACCATCGGGACAGCTCTACAATGAGCAGTTCTTC.

This chain joins TRBV5-6 and TRBJ2-5; TRBD2 is a possible D gene (6 bases). Germline CDR1 reads SGHDT; CDR2 reads YYEEEE. The CDR3 has 15 residues. With 0 bases removed from V and 5 bases from J, the gap between germline ends came to 14 bases. CDR3 in amino acids: CASSLERWAGETQYF. The CDR3 DNA reads TGTGCCAGCAGCTTGGAACGTTGGGCGGGGGAGACCCAGTACTTC.

The chain is built from TRBV27 and TRBJ2-1; 8 bases agree with TRBD2. CDR1 is MNHEY and CDR2 is SMNVEV in the germline V gene (reference sequence). The J segment lost 7 bases and the V segment lost 4 bases, leaving 6 bases of the junction unmatched. The CDR3 runs 14 residues. The CDR3 here is CASSSNSGINEQFF. Written as DNA, the CDR3 is TGTGCCAGCAGTTCCAATAGCGGGATAAATGAGCAGTTCTTC.

The chain links TRBV5-4 to TRBJ1-3; D is possibly TRBD1 (6 bases). Germline V CDR1 and CDR2: SGHNT, YYREEE (reference sequence). The CDR3 has 16 residues. Trimming cost V 0 bases and J 0 bases, with 10 bases left between them. In nucleotides, the CDR3 is TGTGCCAGCAGCTTGGATCAGGGGAACTCTGGAAACACCATATATTTT. As protein: CASSLDQGNSGNTIYF.

This clone was observed a handful of times. The chain recombines TRBV7-2 with TRBJ2-7; no clear D gene. The germline V gene has CDR1 SGHTA and CDR2 FQGNSA. The CDR3 extends over 15 amino acids. V lost 5 bases and J lost 2, with 16 bases in between. CDR3 in DNA: TGTGCCAGCAGCCCCGAGGTGGCTCAAGCCTACGAGCAGTACTTC. It encodes CASSPEVAQAYEQYF.

The V gene is TRBV29-1, the J gene TRBJ2-3; 13 nucleotides align to TRBD2. The CDR3 is made up of 13 amino acids. With 4 bases clipped from V and 7 bases from J, the junction kept 2 bases outside the gene matches. Germline V gene data show CDR1 as SQVTM and CDR2 as ANQGSEA. The CDR3 here is CSVGTSGSYTQYF. CDR3 coding DNA: TGCAGCGTTGGGACTAGCGGGAGTTATACGCAGTATTTT.

The gene calls are TRBV27 and TRBJ2-1; D possibly corresponds to TRBD2 (5 bases). The CDR3 length is 13 residues. Germline loops: CDR1 MNHEY, CDR2 SMNVEV (reference sequence). V was shortened by 4 bases and J by 3 bases, with 7 bases between the two germline ends. CDR3 loop: CASSWSGYNEQFF. The CDR3 DNA sequence: TGTGCCAGCAGTTGGAGCGGCTACAATGAGCAGTTCTTC.

The V gene is TRBV7-2, the J gene TRBJ2-1, with D tentatively TRBD1 or TRBD2 (6 bases each). The CDR3 runs to 13 residues. Trimming left V 4 bases short and J 9 bases short, with 13 bases between. Germline assignment: CDR1 SGHTA and CDR2 FQGNSA. CDR3 amino acids: CASSSAPGAEQFF. CDR3 DNA: TGTGCCAGCAGCTCTGCTCCGGGGGCTGAGCAGTTCTTC.

The rearrangement joins TRBV7-9 to TRBJ2-7; TRBD2 might be the D (6 bases). The V and J ends lost 2 bases and 3 bases respectively, with 17 bases between them. Germline V gene data show CDR1 as SEHNR and CDR2 as FQNEAQ (reference sequence). The CDR3 spans 16 residues. The CDR3 here is CASSLMGGQNFYEQYF. The CDR3 DNA follows: TGTGCCAGCAGCTTAATGGGGGGTCAAAATTTCTACGAGCAGTACTTC. Using reference TRBV7-9 and TRBJ2-7 for the parts outside the CDR3, the full variable domain is DTGVSQNPRHKITKRGQNVTFRCDPISEHNRLYWYRQTLGQGPEFLTYFQNEAQLEKSRLLSDRFSAERPKGSFSTLEIQRTEQGDSAMYLCASSLMGGQNFYEQYFGPGTRLTVT.

V gene TRBV19 combines with J gene TRBJ1-2; D gene ambiguous. V lost 5 bases and J 6 bases, leaving 13 bases between the germline ends. The germline CDR1 and CDR2 sequences are LNHDA and SQIVND (reference sequence). This CDR3 has 13 amino acids. The DNA of the CDR3 is TGTGCCAGTAGTTTTAGGGAGGAGGATGGCTACACCTTC. It translates to CASSFREEDGYTF.

Only one count was recorded for this clone. The CDR3 sequence: CAISEQPAGVRNEQFF. For the CDR3, the DNA is TGTGCCATCAGTGAGCAGCCAGCGGGAGTGCGCAATGAGCAGTTCTTC. This rearrangement joins TRBV10-3 to TRBJ2-1; TRBD2 matches 8 bases. CDR1 and CDR2 (germline): ENHRY, SYGVKD. The CDR3 totals 16 residues. The trim removed 2 bases at V and 6 bases at J, leaving 9 bases unmatched.

This clone counts as medium-sized. The chain recombines TRBV19 with TRBJ1-2; 11 nucleotides match TRBD1. CDR1 and CDR2 from the germline V gene are LNHDA and SQIVND (reference sequence). The junction had 16 bases not matched to a gene; V was cut back by 5 bases and J by 2 bases. The CDR3 loop spans 19 amino acids. The chain's CDR3 is CASSAALTGTGGGNYGYTF. Here the CDR3 DNA reads TGTGCCAGTAGTGCGGCCCTTACCGGGACAGGGGGAGGAAACTATGGCTACACCTTC.

V is TRBV19 and J is TRBJ1-5, with no clear D. CDR1 is LNHDA, CDR2 SQIVND, per germline (reference sequence). This CDR3 contains 15 residues. V was clipped by 1 base and J by 5 bases, with 12 bases between them. The DNA of the CDR3 is TGTGCCAGTAGTATAGCTGGGCAGCTTTATCAGCCCCAGCATTTT. Its protein is CASSIAGQLYQPQHF.

This chain links TRBV5-4 with TRBJ2-3, with D unresolved. The CDR3 is 15 amino acids. V was trimmed by 3 bases and J by 0 bases, leaving 11 bases between them. Germline CDR1 and CDR2: SGHNT and YYREEE (reference sequence). The CDR3 DNA follows: TGTGCCAGCAGCTCGGTGCATTCTAGCACAGATACGCAGTATTTT. The encoded protein is CASSSVHSSTDTQYF.

The chain has TRBV18 and TRBJ2-1; TRBD2 is a possible D gene (6 bases). Trimming removed 5 bases at V and 0 bases at J, with 17 bases between. The CDR3 consists of 17 residues. Per the germline V gene, CDR1 is KGHSH and CDR2 is LQKENI. CDR3 in DNA: TGTGCCAGCTCATCCGGCGGGACGGCTCACTCCTACAATGAGCAGTTCTTC. It translates to CASSSGGTAHSYNEQFF. The variable domain in full, completed from reference TRBV18 and TRBJ2-1, reads NAGVMQNPRHLVRRRGQEARLRCSPMKGHSHVYWYRQLPEEGLKFMVYLQKENIIDESGMPKERFSAEFPKEGPSILRIQQVVRGDSAAYFCASSSGGTAHSYNEQFFGPGTRLTVL.

The rearrangement joins TRBV6-6 to TRBJ2-1; 11 positions match TRBD2. CDR1 and CDR2 (germline): MNHNY, SVGAGI (reference sequence). The CDR3 has 15 amino acids. Unmatched junction bases numbered 7, after V lost 6 bases and J lost 6 bases. The CDR3 loop is CASRSLAGGGNEQFF. The CDR3 DNA is TGTGCCAGCAGGTCCCTAGCGGGAGGTGGCAATGAGCAGTTCTTC.

This chain links TRBV6-4 with TRBJ2-2; 7 bases fit TRBD2. Trimming removed 5 bases from V and 6 bases from J; junction bases left unmatched: 12. The CDR3 contains 16 residues. The V gene's germline CDR1 is MRHNA and CDR2 SNTAGT. CDR3 protein: CASSPAGGSGAGELFF. The DNA for the CDR3 is TGTGCCAGCAGTCCCGCCGGGGGGTCCGGGGCCGGGGAGCTGTTTTTT.